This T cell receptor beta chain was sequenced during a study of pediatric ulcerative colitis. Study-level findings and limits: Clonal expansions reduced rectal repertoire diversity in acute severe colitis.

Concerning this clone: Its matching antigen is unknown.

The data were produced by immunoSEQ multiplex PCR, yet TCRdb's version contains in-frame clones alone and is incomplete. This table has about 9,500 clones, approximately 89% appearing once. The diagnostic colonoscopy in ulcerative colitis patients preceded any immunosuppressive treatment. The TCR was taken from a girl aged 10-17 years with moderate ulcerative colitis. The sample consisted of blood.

CDR3 DNA sequence: TGTGCCAGCAGCCTGACAGGGCCGAGCTCCTACGAGCAGTACTTC. Translation: CASSLTGPSSYEQYF. The chain joins TRBV5-8 to TRBJ2-7; 7 bases are shared with TRBD1. The V gene's germline CDR1 is SGHTS and CDR2 YDEGEE. The ends lost 4 bases at V and 0 bases at J; junction bases unmatched: 7. The CDR3 is 15 amino acids.